The rows below give T cell receptor beta chains drawn from one sample of a study of blood T cell repertoires in COVID-19. The table came from immunoSEQ multiplex PCR; TCRdb's copy has only in-frame clones and leaves some out. Of around 64,000 clones listed, about nine tenths were seen once; the top ten hold 11%. Input material: peripheral blood. All receptors come from a woman younger than 35 with acute or convalescent COVID-19. The CDR3 runs from the conserved cysteine through the conserved F or W. D genes are given only for firm matches. A clone size is listed for some rows: how often the clone was seen (once, few, many), or a class if it is expanded.

J	V	D	size	CDR3	DNA
TRBJ1-2	TRBV13	NA	NA	CASSEGGNSYTF	TGTGCCAGCAGCGAAGGAGGTAACTCCTACACCTTC
TRBJ2-4	TRBV2	NA	once	CASSEAPGWENIQYF	TGTGCCAGCAGTGAAGCGCCAGGGTGGGAAAACATTCAGTACTTC
TRBJ1-1	TRBV11-2	NA	NA	CASSLVPHTEAFF	TGTGCCAGCAGCTTAGTTCCTCACACTGAAGCTTTCTTT
TRBJ2-3	TRBV28	NA	NA	CASLLSDTDTQYF	TGTGCCAGTTTGCTCAGTGACACAGATACGCAGTATTTT
TRBJ2-3	TRBV24-1	TRBD2	once	CATSKRGASDTQYF	TGTGCCACTTCGAAGCGGGGGGCCTCAGATACGCAGTATTTT
TRBJ1-2	TRBV6-2/TRBV6-3	TRBD1	few	CASSSPGTGGYGYTF	TGTGCCAGCAGTTCGCCCGGGACAGGGGGATATGGCTACACCTTC
TRBJ1-1	TRBV7-9	NA	NA	CASSSDREKGTEAFF	TGTGCCAGCAGCTCAGACAGAGAAAAGGGTACTGAAGCTTTCTTT
TRBJ2-3	TRBV5-1	NA	NA	CASSLQSGIGDTQYF	TGCGCCAGCAGCTTGCAATCAGGGATTGGAGATACGCAGTATTTT
TRBJ2-1	TRBV2	NA	NA	CASSVFHNEQFF	TGTGCCAGCAGTGTCTTCCACAATGAGCAGTTCTTC
TRBJ1-5	TRBV28	NA	NA	CASSLGVSGNQPQHF	TGTGCCAGCAGCCTAGGGGTTTCAGGCAATCAGCCCCAGCATTTT
TRBJ1-5	TRBV24-1	NA	NA	CATTPARPQHF	TGTGCCACCACGCCCGCGCGACCCCAGCATTTT
TRBJ1-4	TRBV5-6	NA	NA	CASSLGTTNNEKLFF	TGTGCCAGCAGCTTGGGGACAACAAATAATGAAAAACTGTTTTTT
TRBJ1-1	TRBV7-9	NA	once	CASSLPSTGQNTEAFF	TGTGCCAGCAGCTTACCCTCGACAGGCCAGAACACTGAAGCTTTCTTT
TRBJ1-3	TRBV4-1	NA	NA	CASSQGRGRDSGNTIYF	TGCGCCAGCAGCCAAGGGAGGGGCCGTGACTCTGGAAACACCATATATTTT
TRBJ1-1	TRBV30	NA	NA	CAWSVRGWDTEAFF	TGTGCCTGGAGTGTAAGGGGGTGGGACACTGAAGCTTTCTTT
TRBJ1-1	TRBV3-1/TRBV3-2	NA	NA	CASSQGGYTNTEAFF	TGTGCCAGCAGCCAAGGAGGGTATACGAACACTGAAGCTTTCTTT
TRBJ1-2	TRBV6-5	TRBD1	once	CASSRAGDSRYGYTF	TGTGCCAGCTCCCGAGCGGGGGACAGTCGCTATGGCTACACCTTC
TRBJ2-1	TRBV7-2	NA	NA	CASSPGAGYYNEQFF	TGTGCCAGCAGCCCAGGGGCAGGGTACTACAATGAGCAGTTCTTC
TRBJ1-6	TRBV6-6	NA	once	CASSSGATNSPLHF	TGTGCCAGCAGTTCAGGGGCCACTAATTCACCCCTCCACTTT
TRBJ2-7	TRBV5-1	NA	NA	CASSLGSGQLEQYF	TGCGCCAGCAGCTTGGGGTCAGGGCAGCTCGAGCAGTACTTC